The TCR beta chain under discussion was sequenced for a study of cytomegalovirus exposure and HLA in healthy donors. Study conclusions and caveats: A link between a missense DCLRE1C variant and TCR beta V- and J-gene trimming emerged from a later analysis.

With 2 bases clipped from V and 2 bases from J, the junction kept 4 bases outside the gene matches. The CDR3 sequence is 15 residues long. Germline-derived CDR1 and CDR2 are MDHEN and SYDVKM. A note on this clone: Its antigen is as yet unknown.

In the PCR, 60 Vbeta and 13 Jbeta primers were used. The repertoire was sequenced with immunoSEQ multiplex PCR; TCRdb's copy has only in-frame clones and lacks some. The sample gives tens of thousands of clones, around three quarters of which show up once; around 0.96% is in the top ten. The source material was PBMCs. This sequence was found in a male donor in good health and CMV-seronegative. V usage is TRBV28 and J usage is TRBJ2-7, with 9 bases identical to TRBD2. For the CDR3, the DNA is TGTGCCAGCAGTTTAGGGGCTAGCGGGACCTACGAGCAGTACTTC. It yields the protein CASSLGASGTYEQYF.